Shown below are 12 T cell receptor beta chains from a single sample sequenced in a study of T cell responses to AZD1222 COVID-19 vaccine. The table came from immunoSEQ multiplex PCR; TCRdb's copy has only in-frame clones and leaves some out. Of about 49,000 clones listed, roughly 80% were seen once; the top ten hold over 6.5%. The sequencing here drew on peripheral blood, taken on day 0 of AZD1222 vaccination. These TCRs come from an adult in good health.

V gene TRBV24-1 combines with J gene TRBJ2-1; 7 bases agree with TRBD2. The trim removed 8 bases at V and 6 bases at J, leaving 6 bases unmatched. From germline, CDR1 is KGHDR and CDR2 SFDVKD. There are 13 residues in the CDR3. CDR3 in DNA: TGTGCCACCACCCCCGGGGGGTCCAATGAGCAGTTCTTC. Amino acid sequence: CATTPGGSNEQFF.

This clone turned up a few times. The chain combines TRBV2 with TRBJ2-7; 8 bases map to TRBD1. The CDR3 spans 14 residues. Germline trimming cut 5 bases from V and 1 base from J; bases unmatched to any gene: 4. Per the germline V gene, CDR1 is SNHLY and CDR2 is FYNNEI. This CDR3 is CASSLTGASYEQYF. In DNA form, the CDR3 reads TGTGCCAGCAGTCTGACAGGGGCTTCCTACGAGCAGTACTTC.

This clone was seen just once. This chain joins TRBV24-1 and TRBJ1-2; TRBD1 is a possible D gene (6 bases). This CDR3 has 12 amino acids. Germline V lookup: CDR1 KGHDR, CDR2 SFDVKD. V lost 4 bases to trimming and J lost 9 bases, with 11 bases between them. The CDR3 coding sequence is TGTGCCACCAGTGACAGGGGAAATCGCTACACCTTC. It codes for CATSDRGNRYTF.

Only one count was recorded for this clone. The chain combines TRBV6-5 with TRBJ2-2; D possibly corresponds to TRBD1 (5 bases). The CDR3 contains 13 residues. Germline V CDR1 and CDR2: MNHEY, SVGAGI. The V gene lost 8 bases and the J gene lost 0 bases, with 7 bases spanning the gap. The CDR3 DNA sequence: TGTGCCAGCTTGGACACGAACACCGGGGAGCTGTTTTTT. Amino acid sequence: CASLDTNTGELFF.

This clone was counted between two and nine times. CDR3 loop: CATSDLGVTNTGELFF. The DNA of the CDR3 is TGTGCCACCAGTGATTTAGGGGTTACGAACACCGGGGAGCTGTTTTTT. J is TRBJ2-2 and V is TRBV24-1, with D perhaps matching TRBD1 (5 bases). V was trimmed by 1 base and J by 0 bases, leaving 8 bases between them. The CDR3 contains 16 residues. Looked up from germline, CDR1 is KGHDR and CDR2 is SFDVKD.

V and J are TRBV5-6 and TRBJ1-2, with a weak D call TRBD1 (6 bases). The V gene lost 0 bases and the J gene lost 3 bases, with 12 bases spanning the gap. This CDR3 has 15 residues. Germline values: CDR1 SGHDT, CDR2 YYEEEE. CDR3 protein: CASSLGTGLDYGYTF. The CDR3 coding sequence is TGTGCCAGCAGCTTGGGTACAGGGTTAGACTATGGCTACACCTTC.

V and J are TRBV30 and TRBJ1-3, with TRBD1 matching over 9 bases. The CDR3 totals 15 residues. The germline V gene encodes CDR1 GTSNPN and CDR2 SVGIG (reference sequence). V lost 5 bases, J lost 1 base, and 6 bases stayed unmatched. CDR3 in DNA: TGTGCCTGGGGGGACAGGGTAACTTCTGGAAACACCATATATTTT. This codes for CAWGDRVTSGNTIYF.

The chain recombines TRBV5-8 with TRBJ1-5; possibly TRBD1 for D (5 bases). Trimming removed 4 bases at V and 3 bases at J, with 20 bases between. CDR1 SGHTS and CDR2 YDEGEE come from the germline V gene. The CDR3 extends over 17 amino acids. For the CDR3, the DNA is TGTGCCAGCAGCCTACGGACACAATCGGGGTCCAATCAGCCCCAGCATTTT. Encoded protein: CASSLRTQSGSNQPQHF.

This clone occurred a few times. V is TRBV28 and J is TRBJ1-2; 7 bases are a match to TRBD1. The CDR3 contains 15 residues. Trimming cost V 2 bases and J 8 bases; bases outside gene matches: 11. Germline V gene sequence: CDR1 MDHEN, CDR2 SYDVKM. In DNA, the CDR3 is TGTGCCAGCAGTTTAGGGGACAGAGCGGTGCGAGGCTACACCTTC. Translating it yields CASSLGDRAVRGYTF.

This clone was detected a few times. This chain joins TRBV7-9 and TRBJ2-5, with D tentatively TRBD2 (5 bases). Germline values: CDR1 SEHNR, CDR2 FQNEAQ (reference sequence). V lost 2 bases, J lost 5 bases, and 9 bases lay in between. The CDR3 consists of 13 residues. CDR3 sequence reads: CASSLIGVETQYF. The CDR3 DNA reads as TGTGCCAGCAGCTTAATCGGGGTCGAGACCCAGTACTTC.

This chain links TRBV28 with TRBJ1-2; possible D gene TRBD1, 5 bases. Germline V lookup: CDR1 MDHEN, CDR2 SYDVKM. With 2 bases removed from V and 11 bases from J, the gap between germline ends came to 15 bases. CDR3 length equals 13 residues. CDR3 in amino acids: CASSLPGRSRYTF. CDR3 coding DNA: TGTGCCAGCAGTTTACCGGGACGGTCTAGGTACACCTTC.

The chain employs TRBV28 and TRBJ1-4; no clear D gene. With 2 bases removed from V and 6 bases from J, the gap between germline ends came to 4 bases. Per the germline V gene, CDR1 is MDHEN and CDR2 is SYDVKM. The CDR3 is made up of 12 amino acids. CDR3 in DNA: TGTGCCAGCAGTTTACTTGATGAAAAACTGTTTTTT. Its translation is CASSLLDEKLFF.